The 24 T cell receptor beta chains reported below all come from one sample, sequenced in a study of blood T cell repertoires in COVID-19. Profiling relied on immunoSEQ multiplex PCR, and the TCRdb table lists in-frame clones only, not all of them. The sample has 150,000 to 200,000 clones; less than 85% are singletons. Material: peripheral blood. Receptors were obtained from a woman older than 75 with acute or convalescent COVID-19.

The chain joins TRBV28 to TRBJ1-5, with D unclear. CDR1 and CDR2 from the germline V gene are MDHEN and SYDVKM. The CDR3 loop spans 12 amino acids. V shed 5 bases and J shed 3 bases, with 5 bases lying between them. CDR3 DNA: TGTGCCAGCAGTCCCTCCAATCAGCCCCAGCATTTT. Residues: CASSPSNQPQHF.

CDR3 DNA sequence: TGTGCCAGTAGTGTACTGACAGCTAAAGAGACCCAGTACTTC. This translates into CASSVLTAKETQYF. The chain links TRBV19 to TRBJ2-5, with TRBD1 as a possible D gene (5 bases). Germline assignment: CDR1 LNHDA and CDR2 SQIVND (reference sequence). The CDR3 sequence is 14 residues long. V lost 5 bases to trimming and J lost 3 bases, with 13 bases between them.

The chain has TRBV5-4 and TRBJ1-6; maybe TRBD1 (5 bases). CDR1 is SGHNT, CDR2 YYREEE, per germline (reference sequence). The V end lost 4 bases, the J end lost 4 bases, and 15 bases lay between the germline ends. CDR3 length: 16 amino acids. The CDR3 is CASSRSSTVYNSPLHF. The CDR3 coding sequence is TGTGCCAGCAGCCGTAGCTCGACAGTTTATAATTCACCCCTCCACTTT.

This chain uses TRBV6-2 or TRBV6-3 with TRBJ2-2; 10 bases agree with TRBD1. The CDR3 spans 17 residues. From germline, CDR1 is MNHEY and CDR2 SVGEGT. Trimming removed 4 bases from V and 2 bases from J; junction bases left unmatched: 7. In DNA, the CDR3 is TGTGCCAGCAGTTGGGACAGGGGCCGACTTAACACCGGGGAGCTGTTTTTT. Translating it yields CASSWDRGRLNTGELFF.

This sequence joins TRBV9 and TRBJ1-4; no clear D. Trimming left V 4 bases short and J 4 bases short, with 8 bases between. Germline CDR1 is SGDLS and CDR2 is YYNGEE. The CDR3 length is 13 residues. Here the CDR3 DNA reads TGTGCCAGCAGCAGGAGCCATAATGAAAAACTGTTTTTT. Protein sequence: CASSRSHNEKLFF. Full variable domain (remainder filled in from reference TRBV9 and TRBJ1-4): DSGVTQTPKHLITATGQRVTLRCSPRSGDLSVYWYQQSLDQGLQFLIQYYNGEERAKGNILERFSAQQFPDLHSELNLSSLELGDSALYFCASSRSHNEKLFFGSGTQLSVL.

The V and J genes are TRBV7-9 and TRBJ2-3; D perhaps matches TRBD2 (6 bases). The V and J ends lost 8 bases and 0 bases respectively, with 9 bases between them. The CDR3 runs to 13 residues. Germline assignment: CDR1 SEHNR and CDR2 FQNEAQ (reference sequence). The CDR3 here is CASRRVSTDTQYF. For the CDR3, the DNA is TGTGCCAGCCGGAGGGTAAGCACAGATACGCAGTATTTT.

CDR3 protein: CATSDFTTGDGANVLTF. The CDR3 region has the DNA TGTGCCACCAGTGATTTTACGACAGGGGATGGGGCCAACGTCCTGACTTTC. V is TRBV24-1 and J is TRBJ2-6; 8 bases line up with TRBD1. Germline values: CDR1 KGHDR, CDR2 SFDVKD. J lost 3 bases, V lost 1 base, and 4 bases had no gene match. CDR3 length: 17 residues.

This sequence joins TRBV10-1 and TRBJ2-3; 14 positions agree with TRBD2. The CDR3 covers 17 residues. Germline values: CDR1 WNHNN, CDR2 SYGVQD (reference sequence). V was pared by 6 bases and J by 4 bases, with 9 bases of the junction left unmatched. The CDR3 reads CASSEPGLAGEADTQYF. CDR3 DNA: TGCGCCAGCAGCGAACCGGGACTAGCGGGAGAAGCAGATACGCAGTATTTT.

In nucleotides, the CDR3 is TGTGCCAGCTCACCCTGGGGACAGAAGAACACTGAAGCTTTCTTT. This codes for CASSPWGQKNTEAFF. The chain has TRBV18 and TRBJ1-1; TRBD1 aligns across 7 bases. CDR1 and CDR2 from the germline V gene are KGHSH and LQKENI. CDR3 length: 15 residues. V was clipped by 3 bases and J by 1 base; unmatched bases: 5. The variable domain in full, with the rest retrieved from reference TRBV18 and TRBJ1-1, is NAGVMQNPRHLVRRRGQEARLRCSPMKGHSHVYWYRQLPEEGLKFMVYLQKENIIDESGMPKERFSAEFPKEGPSILRIQQVVRGDSAAYFCASSPWGQKNTEAFFGQGTRLTVV.

The V call is TRBV30, the J call TRBJ1-1; tentatively, D is TRBD1 (6 bases). Trimming cost V 8 bases and J 1 base, with 14 bases left between them. The CDR3 is made up of 13 amino acids. Germline loops: CDR1 GTSNPN, CDR2 SVGIG (reference sequence). The CDR3 DNA reads as TGTGCCGGTCGTCAGGGGCCGAACACTGAAGCTTTCTTT. Its protein is CAGRQGPNTEAFF.

The V and J genes are TRBV6-2 or TRBV6-3 and TRBJ2-7, with D perhaps TRBD2 (6 bases). Trimming removed 5 bases from V and 2 bases from J, with 13 bases in between. Germline CDR1 and CDR2: MNHEY and SVGEGT. The CDR3 spans 14 residues. The CDR3 region is CASSPRDSAYEQYF. The CDR3 DNA sequence: TGTGCCAGCAGTCCCCGGGACTCGGCCTACGAGCAGTACTTC.

The chain is built from TRBV5-1 and TRBJ1-1, with 9 bases fitting TRBD1. The CDR3 sequence is 14 residues long. V was pared by 4 bases and J by 5 bases, with 6 bases of the junction left unmatched. CDR1 and CDR2 (germline): SGHRS, YFSETQ. CDR3 sequence: CASSGTGPGTEAFF. CDR3 coding DNA: TGCGCCAGCAGCGGGACAGGGCCCGGGACTGAAGCTTTCTTT. The complete variable domain, with remaining parts taken from reference TRBV5-1 and TRBJ1-1, reads KAGVTQTPRYLIKTRGQQVTLSCSPISGHRSVSWYQQTPGQGLQFLFEYFSETQRNKGNFPGRFSGRQFSNSRSEMNVSTLELGDSALYLCASSGTGPGTEAFFGQGTRLTVV.

This rearrangement joins TRBV28 to TRBJ1-2, with a possible D match to TRBD1 (5 bases). V gave up 10 bases and J gave up 2 bases, with 8 bases separating them. Germline V gene lookup returns CDR1 MDHEN and CDR2 SYDVKM. This CDR3 comprises 11 residues. Here the CDR3 DNA reads TGTGCCACCAGGGAGAACTATGGCTACACCTTC. Protein product: CATRENYGYTF.

V is TRBV19 and J is TRBJ2-1; 11 nucleotides match TRBD2. There are 16 residues in the CDR3. CDR1 and CDR2 from the germline V gene are LNHDA and SQIVND (reference sequence). V shed 4 bases and J 5 bases; nucleotides not matched to a gene: 7. CDR3 residues: CASSTLGTSGNNEQFF. CDR3 nucleotides: TGTGCCAGTAGTACACTAGGGACTAGCGGAAACAATGAGCAGTTCTTC.

This clone turned up a few times. The chain uses TRBV20-1 and TRBJ1-2; D is unresolved. The CDR3 covers 11 residues. Trimming took off 7 bases at V and 8 bases at J, with 14 bases between the two ends. Germline CDR1 and CDR2: DFQATT and SNEGSKA (reference sequence). The CDR3 region has the DNA TGCAGTGTGTTACAACCTTTCGGCTACACCTTC. Translating gives CSVLQPFGYTF.

This clone was seen a few times. This sequence joins TRBV3-1 (or the pseudogene TRBV3-2) and TRBJ2-3, with 9 bases matching TRBD2. Germline loops: CDR1 LGHDT, CDR2 YNNKEL (reference sequence). The V and J ends lost 4 bases and 4 bases, in that order; junction bases with no gene match: 6. The CDR3 covers 15 residues. This chain's CDR3 is CASSPRVAGADTQYF. The CDR3 DNA reads TGTGCCAGCAGCCCCCGGGTAGCGGGAGCAGATACGCAGTATTTT.

The V call is TRBV7-2, the J call TRBJ1-4, with no clear D. The CDR3 contains 13 residues. Trimming took 0 bases from V and 5 from J, leaving 4 bases between them. Germline V gives CDR1 SGHTA, CDR2 FQGNSA. CDR3 in DNA: TGTGCCAGCAGCTTAGCTATGAATGAAAAACTGTTTTTT. It yields the protein CASSLAMNEKLFF.

The chain recombines TRBV18 with TRBJ1-4; D is uncertain. The germline V and J ends were trimmed by 2 bases and 3 bases, with 7 bases remaining between them. This CDR3 has 14 residues. Germline V gene lookup returns CDR1 KGHSH and CDR2 LQKENI. The CDR3 nucleotides are TGTGCCAGCTCACCAATCAGTGCTAATGAAAAACTGTTTTTT. Amino acids: CASSPISANEKLFF.

V gene TRBV10-3 combines with J gene TRBJ2-6; possible D gene TRBD2, 5 bases. The CDR3 contains 16 residues. Trimming cost V 9 bases and J 0 bases, with 15 bases left between them. The germline V gene has CDR1 ENHRY and CDR2 SYGVKD. The CDR3 DNA reads TGTGCCATTTCAACCCAAGGAGGCTCTGGGGCCAACGTCCTGACTTTC. Translating gives CAISTQGGSGANVLTF.

As for this clone: A much larger clone lies one base from this, so it may be a read error. The genes are TRBV5-5 and TRBJ1-1, with D unresolved. The V gene's germline CDR1 is SGHKS and CDR2 YYEKEE (reference sequence). The CDR3 runs to 13 residues. Trimming took 1 base from V and 1 from J, leaving 5 bases between them. This CDR3 is CASSLPGNTEAFF. CDR3 bases: TGTGCCAGCAGCTTGCCAGGGAACACTGAAGCTTTCTTT.

The chain links TRBV18 to TRBJ2-7; possibly TRBD2 for D (7 bases). Germline V gene sequence: CDR1 KGHSH, CDR2 LQKENI. There are 13 residues in the CDR3. V dropped 2 bases and J dropped 12 bases, with 17 bases sitting between them. The CDR3 DNA reads TGTGCCAGCTCACCAAATCCGGGGGGCGAGTGGTACTTC. This codes for CASSPNPGGEWYF.

This clone was seen only a few times. The chain links TRBV28 to TRBJ2-1; 7 nucleotides agree with TRBD1. Germline loops: CDR1 MDHEN, CDR2 SYDVKM. With 3 bases clipped from V and 7 bases from J, the junction kept 9 bases outside the gene matches. The CDR3 length is 15 residues. The CDR3 DNA reads TGTGCCAGCAGTTTGGGCCAGGGGGTAATGAATGAGCAGTTCTTC. Translation: CASSLGQGVMNEQFF.

In nucleotides, the CDR3 is TGTGCCAGCAGTTACAACCGGGGGGCGGAAGAGACCCAGTACTTC. As protein: CASSYNRGAEETQYF. This chain uses TRBV6-2 or TRBV6-3 with TRBJ2-5; a weak D match, TRBD2 (7 bases). Germline V gene lookup returns CDR1 MNHEY and CDR2 SVGEGT. V was trimmed by 2 bases and J by 3 bases, leaving 13 bases between them. This CDR3 contains 15 residues.

The chain couples TRBV18 to TRBJ2-2, with D unclear. This CDR3 spans 16 amino acids. V lost 2 bases and J lost 3, with 13 bases in between. Germline V lookup: CDR1 KGHSH, CDR2 LQKENI. CDR3 coding DNA: TGTGCCAGCTCACCAAGCCGTATCCCCCACACCGGGGAGCTGTTTTTT. Protein sequence: CASSPSRIPHTGELFF.